This TCR beta chain derives from a study of vaccination and CD4 T cells after COVID-19. Background on the study: A median of around 70 days (range 14 to 241) separated dose two from the taking of post-vaccine samples.

The Oncomine TCR Beta short-read assay sequenced DNA from cultured CD4+ T cells. DNA came from CD4+ T cells after culture. TCRdb used MiXCR to reprocess the PCR reads, holding one entry per CDR3 protein. The sample includes 9,500 to 13,000 distinct CDR3 sequences, under 55% seen only once; the top ten take 34%. The CDR3 consists of 15 residues. Losses at the gene ends were 6 bases for V and 3 bases for J; bases not matched to a gene: 6. Germline V gene data show CDR1 as SNHLY and CDR2 as FYNNEI. Documented treatment: roughly 11-day PBMC culture with coronavirus spike peptide pools or control peptides (ViraFEST assay). This clonotype showed up just once. Its antigen is still unknown.

The source of this sequence is a human donor who had recovered from COVID-19. The rearrangement links TRBV2 to TRBJ2-1, with 9 bases matching TRBD1. Sequenced material: CD4+ T cells from blood, cultured in vitro. This chain's CDR3 is CASRMDRGGYNEQFF. The DNA for the CDR3 is TGTGCCAGCAGAATGGACAGGGGAGGCTACAATGAGCAGTTCTTC.